These T cell receptor beta chains were read from a single sample in a study of beta chain features in type 1 diabetes. Clones were read by immunoSEQ multiplex PCR, and TCRdb kept only the in-frame ones, dropping some. The sample records 680,000 or so clones, around 15% being singletons. Sample: naive CD4+ T cells from blood. These receptor sequences come from a young man with type 1 diabetes. The CDR3 runs from the conserved cysteine through the conserved F or W. The D gene is left open where the match is weak. Clone size appears in some rows only: once, few, many, or a class for an expanded clone.

j_call clone_size d_call v_call cdr3_nt cdr3_aa
TRBJ2-5 NA NA TRBV5-1 TGCGCCAGCAGCTTAGAAGGGGAAGAGACCCAGTACTTC CASSLEGEETQYF
TRBJ2-7 few NA TRBV6-5 TGTGCCAGCAGCAATCCGGGGAGTGAGCAGTACTTC CASSNPGSEQYF
TRBJ2-7 few NA TRBV13 TGTGCCAGCAGCTACACAGAGTACGAGCAGTACTTC CASSYTEYEQYF
TRBJ2-6 few NA TRBV7-3 TGTGCCAGCGGCTCTGGGGCCAACGTCCTGACTTTC CASGSGANVLTF
TRBJ1-6 NA NA TRBV11-2 TGTGCCAGCAGCAATGACGCCTCCAGCTCCTATAATTCACCCCTCCACTTT CASSNDASSSYNSPLHF
TRBJ1-6 few NA TRBV21-1 TGTGCCAGCAGCAAAGTCACCAGAAGGTCACCCCTCCACTTT CASSKVTRRSPLHF
TRBJ2-2 NA NA TRBV7-3 TGTGCCAGCAGCTTAACGTGGGCCTCAGAGCTGTTTTTT CASSLTWASELFF
TRBJ2-1 NA NA TRBV7-9 TGTGCCAGCAGCTTAGCGGAGAGCTCCTACAATGAGCAGTTCTTC CASSLAESSYNEQFF
TRBJ1-3 few NA TRBV5-4 TGTGCCAGCAGCTTGGCCAATCCAGGGCTCTCTGGAAACACCATATATTTT CASSLANPGLSGNTIYF
TRBJ1-2 few TRBD1 TRBV19 TGTGCCAGTACCACCGTCGGGACAGGGGATGTTGGCTACACCTTC CASTTVGTGDVGYTF
TRBJ2-3 few NA TRBV7-2 TGTGCCAGCAGCCAGCTAGCGACAGATACGCAGTATTTT CASSQLATDTQYF
TRBJ2-7 few TRBD2 TRBV10-2 TGCGCCAGCAGTGATCCCGGACTAGCGACCGGGGAGCAGTACTTC CASSDPGLATGEQYF
TRBJ2-4 NA TRBD1 TRBV7-9 TGTGCCAGCAGCTTACAGTGGACAGGGGTAGCCAAAAACATTCAGTACTTC CASSLQWTGVAKNIQYF
TRBJ1-3 NA NA TRBV18 TGTGCCAGCTCGCCAGAACAATACACCATATATTTT CASSPEQYTIYF
TRBJ2-7 once NA TRBV12-2 TGTGCAAGTCGCCCCCACGACAGGGGCGAGCAGTACTTC CASRPHDRGEQYF
TRBJ2-3 few NA TRBV5-1 TGCGCCAGCAGCTTGGGGCAGCATAGCACAGATACGCAGTATTTT CASSLGQHSTDTQYF
TRBJ2-3 few TRBD2 TRBV5-1 TGCGCCAGCAGCTTGGAGCCAGGGAGGGGCACAGATACGCAGTATTTT CASSLEPGRGTDTQYF
TRBJ2-3 NA NA TRBV7-7 TGTGCTAGCAGCTTAGGGGGTCCAGGAACGGATACGCAGTATTTT CASSLGGPGTDTQYF
TRBJ1-4 NA TRBD1 TRBV5-1 TGCGCCAGCAGCTTAAGGACAGGGAATGAAAAACTGTTTTTT CASSLRTGNEKLFF
TRBJ2-5 NA NA TRBV4-1 TGCGCCAGCAGCGAGGGGGTTTTGGGCCAAGAGACCCAGTACTTC CASSEGVLGQETQYF
TRBJ2-3 few NA TRBV18 TGTGCCAGCTCACCTCCGGTTAGCGTGAGCACAGATACGCAGTATTTT CASSPPVSVSTDTQYF
TRBJ1-1 few NA TRBV7-8 TGTGCCAGCAGCCCTAGGGGGACTGTGAACACTGAAGCTTTCTTT CASSPRGTVNTEAFF
TRBJ2-5 few TRBD2 TRBV5-1 TGCGCCAGCAGCTCTCTTAGCGGGGGCCAAGAGACCCAGTACTTC CASSSLSGGQETQYF
TRBJ1-1 NA TRBD1 TRBV19 TGTGCCAGTAGATCAGGGGGCGCGGAGGGCACTGAAGCTTTCTTT CASRSGGAEGTEAFF
TRBJ2-1 NA NA TRBV15 TGTGCCACCAGCAGGATGGACTACAATGAGCAGTTCTTC CATSRMDYNEQFF
TRBJ1-5 few NA TRBV19 TGTGCCAGTAGTGAATTCGGACGGAAAACCTATCAGCCCCAGCATTTT CASSEFGRKTYQPQHF
TRBJ2-2 NA NA TRBV2 TGTGCCAGCAGTGGAATGAGACAGGACACCGGGGAGCTGTTTTTT CASSGMRQDTGELFF
TRBJ2-7 few NA TRBV29-1 TGCAGCGCCATTTTGGGCTCCTACGAGCAGTACTTC CSAILGSYEQYF
TRBJ1-4 NA TRBD1 TRBV7-7 TGTGCCAGCAGTACTGGACAGGGACCTAATGAAAAACTGTTTTTT CASSTGQGPNEKLFF
TRBJ1-5 few TRBD1 TRBV28 TGTGCCAGCAGTTCAGGGGGAAATCAGCCCCAGCATTTT CASSSGGNQPQHF
TRBJ1-2 few TRBD1 TRBV9 TGTGCCAGCAGCCCCCGGGACAGGCCCTATGGCTACACCTTC CASSPRDRPYGYTF
TRBJ2-7 NA NA TRBV7-6 TGTGCCAGCAGCTCCACCACAGGGATTTACGAGCAGTACTTC CASSSTTGIYEQYF
TRBJ2-2 few NA TRBV6-1 TGTGCCAGCAAAGAGGGCCTGAACACCGGGGAGCTGTTTTTT CASKEGLNTGELFF
TRBJ2-4 NA NA TRBV5-4 TGTGCCAGCAGCTCCCCCTCCACTCCAAAAAACATTCAGTACTTC CASSSPSTPKNIQYF
TRBJ1-6 NA NA TRBV25-1 TGTGCCAGCAGTGCACCAGGGGAAAGTTCACCCCTCCACTTT CASSAPGESSPLHF
TRBJ1-1 NA NA TRBV2 TGTGCCAGCGCCAGACCCAGGGGTGGAAGCACTGAAGCTTTCTTT CASARPRGGSTEAFF
TRBJ1-5 few NA TRBV30 TGTGCCTGGAGTCACGGGCAGATTAGCAATCAGCCCCAGCATTTT CAWSHGQISNQPQHF
TRBJ1-1 few TRBD1 TRBV5-6 TGTGCCAGCAGCGCACAGGGGAGGGGTGGCAACACTGAAGCTTTCTTT CASSAQGRGGNTEAFF
TRBJ2-5 few NA TRBV6-1 TGTGCCAGCAGTGAGTGGAGTAATAAAGAGACCCAGTACTTC CASSEWSNKETQYF
TRBJ2-1 NA TRBD2 TRBV7-8 TGTGCCAGCAGCTCGGGACTAGCGGGGGCGAACTACAATGAGCAGTTCTTC CASSSGLAGANYNEQFF
TRBJ1-2 NA NA TRBV30 TGTGCCTGGAGTACAGGAGCCAACTATGGCTACACCTTC CAWSTGANYGYTF
TRBJ2-7 few NA TRBV28 TGTGCCAGCAGTGGGGACACGATATACGAGCAGTACTTC CASSGDTIYEQYF
TRBJ1-1 NA NA TRBV5-1 TGCGCCAGCAGCTTCAGTGGGAACACTGAAGCTTTCTTT CASSFSGNTEAFF
TRBJ1-5 NA NA TRBV6-1 TGTGCCAGCAGTGTTGAGGGGCTCAATCAGCCCCAGCATTTT CASSVEGLNQPQHF
TRBJ1-6 NA NA TRBV19 TGTGCCAGTACCCCGGTGGGGTCTGGGAATAATTCACCCCTCCACTTT CASTPVGSGNNSPLHF
TRBJ2-5 NA NA TRBV27 TGTGCCAGCAGCTTCTCTCCCGGTGGGGACCGGGAGACCCAGTACTTC CASSFSPGGDRETQYF
TRBJ1-2 NA NA TRBV19 TGTGCCACTCTGGACAGACCTTATGGCTACACCTTC CATLDRPYGYTF
TRBJ2-1 once TRBD1 TRBV27 TGTGCCAGCTGCCAGGGGGCTAACTACAATGAGCAGTTCTTC CASCQGANYNEQFF
TRBJ1-1 NA TRBD1 TRBV9 TGTGCCAGCAGCGGCTCGGGACAGATGAACACTGAAGCTTTCTTT CASSGSGQMNTEAFF
TRBJ1-2 NA NA TRBV5-4 TGTGCCAGCAGCGCCGACAGTGTCTATGGCTACACCTTC CASSADSVYGYTF
TRBJ1-2 NA NA TRBV9 TGTGCCAGCAGCGTCATGGGGACTAACTATGGCTACACCTTC CASSVMGTNYGYTF